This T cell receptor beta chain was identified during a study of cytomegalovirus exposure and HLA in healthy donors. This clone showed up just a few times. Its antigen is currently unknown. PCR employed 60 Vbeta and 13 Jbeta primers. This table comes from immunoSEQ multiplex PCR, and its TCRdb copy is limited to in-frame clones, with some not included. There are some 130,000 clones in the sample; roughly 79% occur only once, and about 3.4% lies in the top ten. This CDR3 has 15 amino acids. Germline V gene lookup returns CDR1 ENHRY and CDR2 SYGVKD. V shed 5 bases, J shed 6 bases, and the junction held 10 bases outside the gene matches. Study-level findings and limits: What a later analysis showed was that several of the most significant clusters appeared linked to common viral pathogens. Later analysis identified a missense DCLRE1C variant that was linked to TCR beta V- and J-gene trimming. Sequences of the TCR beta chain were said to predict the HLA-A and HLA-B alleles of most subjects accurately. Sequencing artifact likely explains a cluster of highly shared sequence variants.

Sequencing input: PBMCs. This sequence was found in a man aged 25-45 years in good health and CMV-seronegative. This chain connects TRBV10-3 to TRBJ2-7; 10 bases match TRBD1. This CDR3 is CAISPGDRGPAEQYF. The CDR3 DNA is TGTGCCATCAGTCCAGGGGACAGGGGCCCTGCCGAGCAGTACTTC.